These 22 T cell receptor beta chains came from one sample sequenced in a study of response to subunit inactivated influenza vaccine. TCRdb re-called the RT-PCR reads with MiXCR, one entry per CDR3 protein. The sample consists of about 530,000 distinct CDR3 sequences, approximately 13% of them appearing once. Here the sequenced sample was PBMCs from blood, taken 40 to 50 days after vaccination. These receptors all come from a man in his fifties or sixties who received an inactivated influenza vaccine.

The chain is built from TRBV7-9 and TRBJ1-2; the match to TRBD1 covers 7 bases. Germline V lookup: CDR1 SEHNR, CDR2 FQNEAQ (reference sequence). There are 13 residues in the CDR3. V gave up 6 bases and J gave up 8 bases; unmatched junction bases: 9. The CDR3 spells CASSPRQGRGYTF. For the CDR3, the DNA is TGTGCCAGCAGTCCCCGACAGGGACGAGGCTACACCTTC.

In regard to this clonotype: A much more abundant neighbour one base away suggests this may be a read error. The rearrangement joins TRBV30 to TRBJ1-2, with unresolved D. The CDR3 loop spans 13 amino acids. Trimming left V 4 bases short and J 9 bases short, with 18 bases between. CDR1 GTSNPN and CDR2 SVGIG come from the germline V gene (reference sequence). The CDR3 DNA is TGTGCCTGGAAGAACTGGCAGGCCGGCAGCTACACCTTC. This gives the protein CAWKNWQAGSYTF. The whole variable domain, remainder taken from reference TRBV30 and TRBJ1-2, is SQTIHQWPATLVQPVGSPLSLECTVEGTSNPNLYWYRQAAGRGLQLLFYSVGIGQISSEVPQNLSASRPQDRQFILSSKKLLLSDSGFYLCAWKNWQAGSYTFGSGTRLTVV.

This clonotype was counted many times. V usage is TRBV12-3 or TRBV12-4 and J usage is TRBJ1-2, with unresolved D. The CDR3 consists of 14 residues. Trimming removed 2 bases at V and 3 bases at J, with 10 bases between. DNA of the CDR3: TGTGCCAGCAGTTTACGGGGTTTTGACTATGGCTACACCTTC. Translation: CASSLRGFDYGYTF.

V is TRBV9 and J is TRBJ1-2; weak D call: TRBD1 (6 bases). This CDR3 has 14 amino acids. V dropped 0 bases and J dropped 2 bases, with 8 bases sitting between them. Germline values: CDR1 SGDLS, CDR2 YYNGEE. CDR3: CASSVGTANYGYTF. Written as DNA, the CDR3 is TGTGCCAGCAGCGTAGGGACAGCGAACTATGGCTACACCTTC.

This clonotype was seen ten or more times. V gene TRBV6-5 combines with J gene TRBJ1-1; 8 bases match TRBD1. Germline CDR1 is MNHEY and CDR2 is SVGAGI. CDR3 size: 17 residues. V shed 2 bases and J 2 bases; nucleotides not matched to a gene: 10. The CDR3 loop is CASSYTPLTGGNTEAFF. DNA of the CDR3: TGTGCCAGCAGTTACACGCCCCTAACAGGGGGTAACACTGAAGCTTTCTTT.

This clonotype was recorded a few times. The chain is built from TRBV20-1 and TRBJ2-3, with D possibly TRBD2 on 5 matching bases. The germline V gene encodes CDR1 DFQATT and CDR2 SNEGSKA (reference sequence). The length of the CDR3 is 17 residues. Trimming removed 3 bases at V and 0 bases at J, with 19 bases between. CDR3 in amino acids: CSASNSGSRSSTDTQYF. The CDR3 coding sequence is TGCAGTGCTAGTAATTCGGGGTCGAGGTCTAGCACAGATACGCAGTATTTT.

The rearrangement uses TRBV9 and TRBJ2-3, with 11 bases that match TRBD1. The germline gives CDR1 SGDLS, CDR2 YYNGEE. The V segment lost 0 bases and the J segment 6 bases; nucleotides outside the gene matches: 9. The CDR3 totals 17 residues. This CDR3 is CASSVALPGQGEDTQYF. In DNA, the CDR3 is TGTGCCAGCAGCGTAGCCCTTCCGGGACAGGGGGAGGATACGCAGTATTTT.

This clonotype was counted ten times or more. V is TRBV18 and J is TRBJ2-1; TRBD1 aligns across 8 bases. In germline, CDR1 is KGHSH, CDR2 LQKENI. The CDR3 extends over 15 amino acids. The V segment lost 8 bases and the J segment 2 bases; nucleotides outside the gene matches: 8. The CDR3 here is CASSPGQGTYNEQFF. For the CDR3, the DNA is TGTGCCAGCAGTCCTGGACAGGGAACCTACAATGAGCAGTTCTTC.

This clonotype was seen repeatedly, ten times or more. The chain recombines TRBV28 with TRBJ2-4; D remains ambiguous. The V end lost 5 bases, the J end lost 11 bases, and 16 bases lay between the germline ends. The CDR3 sequence is 13 residues long. Germline-derived CDR1 and CDR2 are MDHEN and SYDVKM. The CDR3: CASSLTASTVQYF. DNA of the CDR3: TGTGCCAGCAGTCTAACGGCCAGCACGGTTCAGTACTTC.

The chain is built from TRBV7-6 and TRBJ2-7; D not resolved. This CDR3 contains 14 residues. Deletions cut 8 bases from V and 0 bases from J, with 14 bases between. Germline V lookup: CDR1 SGHVS, CDR2 FNYEAQ. The CDR3 bases are TGTGCCAGCTCACGGAGAGTGAACTCCTACGAGCAGTACTTC. Translating gives CASSRRVNSYEQYF.

This CDR3 reads CASSLITGVGTGELFF. In nucleotides, the CDR3 is TGTGCCAGCAGTTTAATTACAGGGGTGGGGACCGGGGAGCTGTTTTTT. This chain connects TRBV28 to TRBJ2-2; 7 nucleotides match TRBD1. Trimming at V came to 2 bases and at J to 5 bases, leaving 8 bases not matched to a gene. CDR1 MDHEN and CDR2 SYDVKM come from the germline V gene. There are 16 residues in the CDR3. Full variable domain (remainder filled in from reference TRBV28 and TRBJ2-2): DVKVTQSSRYLVKRTGEKVFLECVQDMDHENMFWYRQDPGLGLRLIYFSYDVKMKEKGDIPEGYSVSREKKERFSLILESASTNQTSMYLCASSLITGVGTGELFFGEGSRLTVL.

This clonotype was detected ten times or more. V usage is TRBV20-1 and J usage is TRBJ2-3; D not resolved. Germline CDR1 reads DFQATT; CDR2 reads SNEGSKA (reference sequence). Trimming took 5 bases from V and 0 from J, leaving 9 bases between them. The length of the CDR3 is 13 residues. The CDR3 is CSAASGSTDTQYF. The CDR3 DNA reads TGCAGTGCTGCCTCCGGGAGCACAGATACGCAGTATTTT.

The rearrangement joins TRBV5-4 to TRBJ1-4; the D gene is possibly TRBD1 (5 bases). This CDR3 is 14 amino acids long. The germline gives CDR1 SGHNT, CDR2 YYREEE (reference sequence). V lost 4 bases to trimming and J lost 10 bases, with 17 bases between them. CDR3 residues: CASSLPAGGGKLFF. The CDR3 DNA sequence: TGTGCCAGCAGCCTGCCCGCGGGTGGGGGAAAACTGTTTTTT.

The chain couples TRBV28 to TRBJ2-7; D is tentatively TRBD1 or TRBD2 (5 bases each). CDR1 is MDHEN, CDR2 SYDVKM, per germline. This CDR3 is built from 13 residues. V was shortened by 6 bases and J by 3 bases, with 12 bases between the two germline ends. CDR3 loop: CASRGETVYEQYF. DNA for the CDR3: TGTGCCAGCAGGGGGGAGACCGTCTACGAGCAGTACTTC.

CDR3 DNA: TGTGCCAGCAGTGCCTCGTTGAGGGGAGGGGACACTGAAGCTTTCTTT. This encodes CASSASLRGGDTEAFF. The chain joins TRBV27 to TRBJ1-1; a weak D match, TRBD1 (5 bases). This CDR3 has 16 amino acids. Trimming took 5 bases from V and 3 from J, leaving 19 bases between them. Per the germline V gene, CDR1 is MNHEY and CDR2 is SMNVEV (reference sequence).

This clonotype was detected only a few times. V usage is TRBV21-1 and J usage is TRBJ2-1. TRBV21-1 is a pseudogene locus. The CDR3 extends over 10 amino acids. The CDR3 sequence: CASIENEQFF. The DNA of the CDR3 is TGTGCCAGCATCGAGAATGAGCAGTTCTTC.

This rearrangement joins TRBV6-5 to TRBJ2-1; the match to TRBD2 covers 8 bases. Germline CDR1 is MNHEY and CDR2 is SVGAGI. Trimming removed 4 bases from V and 4 bases from J; junction bases left unmatched: 9. The CDR3 is 16 amino acids. The CDR3 nucleotides are TGTGCCAGCAGTTCCCTCATAGCGGGGTTGTACAATGAGCAGTTCTTC. It encodes CASSSLIAGLYNEQFF.

This chain connects TRBV7-9 to TRBJ1-2; D is ambiguous. Trimming removed 2 bases from V and 6 bases from J, with 10 bases in between. The CDR3 loop spans 13 amino acids. Germline CDR1 reads SEHNR; CDR2 reads FQNEAQ (reference sequence). CDR3 sequence reads: CASSLPPGNGYTF. DNA for the CDR3: TGTGCCAGCAGCTTACCTCCGGGGAATGGCTACACCTTC.

This clonotype has ten or more counts. The genes are TRBV5-1 and TRBJ2-7; the D is unclear. Looked up from germline, CDR1 is SGHRS and CDR2 is YFSETQ. The CDR3 has 14 residues. V was pared by 4 bases and J by 2 bases, with 13 bases between. CDR3 nucleotides: TGCGCCAGCAGCCTCGGAACTCTTGCCTACGAGCAGTACTTC. It translates to CASSLGTLAYEQYF.

The V gene is TRBV28, the J gene TRBJ2-3; 8 bases align to TRBD2. V trimming: 3 bases; J trimming: 2 bases; junction bases outside the gene matches: 7. Per the germline V gene, CDR1 is MDHEN and CDR2 is SYDVKM. This CDR3 contains 16 residues. The CDR3: CASSLLGSGDTDTQYF. As DNA, the CDR3 is TGTGCCAGCAGTTTGTTGGGTAGCGGGGACACAGATACGCAGTATTTT. The variable domain in full, with the rest retrieved from reference TRBV28 and TRBJ2-3, is DVKVTQSSRYLVKRTGEKVFLECVQDMDHENMFWYRQDPGLGLRLIYFSYDVKMKEKGDIPEGYSVSREKKERFSLILESASTNQTSMYLCASSLLGSGDTDTQYFGPGTRLTVL.

This clonotype was recorded at least ten times. The rearrangement joins TRBV9 to TRBJ2-1; 10 bases are shared with TRBD2. Looked up from germline, CDR1 is SGDLS and CDR2 is YYNGEE. The CDR3 extends over 16 amino acids. The J segment lost 6 bases and the V segment lost 4 bases, leaving 10 bases of the junction unmatched. CDR3 in DNA: TGTGCCAGCAGCTCCCGGACTAGCGGCACCCTCAATGAGCAGTTCTTC. Translating gives CASSSRTSGTLNEQFF. The variable domain in full, with the rest retrieved from reference TRBV9 and TRBJ2-1, is DSGVTQTPKHLITATGQRVTLRCSPRSGDLSVYWYQQSLDQGLQFLIQYYNGEERAKGNILERFSAQQFPDLHSELNLSSLELGDSALYFCASSSRTSGTLNEQFFGPGTRLTVL.

About this clonotype itself: This may be a read error, as it is one base from a much larger clone. This rearrangement joins TRBV5-1 to TRBJ2-7; TRBD1 aligns across 10 bases. The CDR3 loop spans 15 amino acids. In germline, CDR1 is SGHRS, CDR2 YFSETQ. The CDR3, as DNA: TGCGCCAGCAGCTCTCGGACAGGGGGGTCGTACGGGCAGTACTTC. It encodes CASSSRTGGSYGQYF.